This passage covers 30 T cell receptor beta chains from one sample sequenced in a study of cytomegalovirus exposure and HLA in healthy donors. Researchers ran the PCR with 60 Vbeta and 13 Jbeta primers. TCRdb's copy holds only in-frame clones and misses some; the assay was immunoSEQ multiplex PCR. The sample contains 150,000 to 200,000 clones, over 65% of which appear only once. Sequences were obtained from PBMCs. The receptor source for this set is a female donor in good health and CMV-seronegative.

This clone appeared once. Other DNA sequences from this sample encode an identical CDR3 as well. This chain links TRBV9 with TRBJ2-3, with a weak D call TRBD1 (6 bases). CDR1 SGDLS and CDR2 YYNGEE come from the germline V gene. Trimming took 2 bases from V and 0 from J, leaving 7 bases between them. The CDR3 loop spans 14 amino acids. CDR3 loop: CASSVGQSTDTQYF. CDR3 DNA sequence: TGTGCCAGCAGCGTCGGACAGAGCACAGATACGCAGTATTTT.

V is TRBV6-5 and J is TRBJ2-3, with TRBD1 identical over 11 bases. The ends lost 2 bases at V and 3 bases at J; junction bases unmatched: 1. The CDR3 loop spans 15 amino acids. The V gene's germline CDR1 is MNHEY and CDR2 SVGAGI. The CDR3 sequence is CASSYGTGGTDTQYF. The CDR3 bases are TGTGCCAGCAGTTACGGGACAGGGGGGACAGATACGCAGTATTTT.

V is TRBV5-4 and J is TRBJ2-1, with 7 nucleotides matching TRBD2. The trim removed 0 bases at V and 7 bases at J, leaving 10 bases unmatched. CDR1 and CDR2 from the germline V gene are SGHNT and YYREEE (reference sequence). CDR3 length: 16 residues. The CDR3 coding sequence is TGTGCCAGCAGCTTGGCCAGGACTAGTAATGAGAATGAGCAGTTCTTC. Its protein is CASSLARTSNENEQFF.

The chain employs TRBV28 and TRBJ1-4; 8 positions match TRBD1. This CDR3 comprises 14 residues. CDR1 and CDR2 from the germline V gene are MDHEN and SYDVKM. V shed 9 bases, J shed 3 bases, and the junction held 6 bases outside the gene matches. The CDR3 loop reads CASRDRRSNEKLFF. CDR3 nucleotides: TGTGCCAGTAGGGACAGGAGGTCTAATGAAAAACTGTTTTTT.

The chain's CDR3 is CASSGLAGGINYEQYF. CDR3 in DNA: TGTGCCAGCAGTGGACTAGCGGGAGGTATAAACTACGAGCAGTACTTC. The chain carries TRBV28 and TRBJ2-7, with 14 bases that match TRBD2. The CDR3 covers 16 residues. Trimming at V came to 5 bases and at J to 3 bases, leaving 6 bases not matched to a gene. Germline CDR1 reads MDHEN; CDR2 reads SYDVKM.

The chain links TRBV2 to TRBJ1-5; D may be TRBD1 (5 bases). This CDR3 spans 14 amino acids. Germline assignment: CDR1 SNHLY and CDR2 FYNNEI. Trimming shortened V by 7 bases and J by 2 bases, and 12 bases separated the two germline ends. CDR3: CASMVQGGNQPQHF. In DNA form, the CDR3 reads TGTGCCAGCATGGTCCAGGGCGGCAATCAGCCCCAGCATTTT.

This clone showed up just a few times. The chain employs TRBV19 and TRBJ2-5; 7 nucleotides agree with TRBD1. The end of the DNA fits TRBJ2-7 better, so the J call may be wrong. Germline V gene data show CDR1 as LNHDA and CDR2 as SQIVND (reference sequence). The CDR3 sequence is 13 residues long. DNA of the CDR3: TGTGCCAGCCTCGGGACAGACTCCTACGAGCAGTACTTC. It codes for CASLGTDSYEQYF.

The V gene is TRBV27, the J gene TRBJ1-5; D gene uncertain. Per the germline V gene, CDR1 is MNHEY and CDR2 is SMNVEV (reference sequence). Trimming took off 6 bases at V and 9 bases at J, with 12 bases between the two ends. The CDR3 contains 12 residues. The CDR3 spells CASSRSGLPQHF. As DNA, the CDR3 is TGTGCCAGCAGCAGATCAGGTTTGCCCCAGCATTTT.

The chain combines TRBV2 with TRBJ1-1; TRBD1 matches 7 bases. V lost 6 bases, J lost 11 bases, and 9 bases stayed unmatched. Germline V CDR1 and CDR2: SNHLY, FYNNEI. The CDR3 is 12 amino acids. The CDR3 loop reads CASRLDRRAAFF. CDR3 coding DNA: TGTGCCAGCAGATTGGACAGGAGGGCGGCTTTCTTT. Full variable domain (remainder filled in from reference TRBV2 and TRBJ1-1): EPEVTQTPSHQVTQMGQEVILRCVPISNHLYFYWYRQILGQKVEFLVSFYNNEISEKSEIFDDQFSVERPDGSNFTLKIRSTKLEDSAMYFCASRLDRRAAFFGQGTRLTVV.

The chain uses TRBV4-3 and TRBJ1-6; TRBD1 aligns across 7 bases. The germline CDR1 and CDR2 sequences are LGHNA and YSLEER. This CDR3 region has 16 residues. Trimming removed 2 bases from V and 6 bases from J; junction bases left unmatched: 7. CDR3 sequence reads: CASSQSAWDSNSPLHF. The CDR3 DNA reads TGCGCCAGCAGCCAATCCGCATGGGACAGTAATTCACCCCTCCACTTT.

The CDR3 sequence: CASSVATASGGPQETQYF. Here the CDR3 DNA reads TGTGCCAGCAGCGTGGCCACCGCTAGCGGGGGCCCGCAGGAGACCCAGTACTTC. This chain uses TRBV9 with TRBJ2-5, with 10 bases aligning to TRBD2. CDR1 SGDLS and CDR2 YYNGEE come from the germline V gene. This CDR3 contains 18 residues. The ends lost 2 bases at V and 5 bases at J; junction bases unmatched: 15.

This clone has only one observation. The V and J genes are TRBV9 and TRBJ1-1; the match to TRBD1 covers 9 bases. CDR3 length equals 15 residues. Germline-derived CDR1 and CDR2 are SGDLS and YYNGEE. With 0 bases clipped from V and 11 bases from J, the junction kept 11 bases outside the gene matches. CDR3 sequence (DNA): TGTGCCAGCAGCGTAGGCACGTGGACAGGGGAGGAGGCTTTCTTT. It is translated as CASSVGTWTGEEAFF.

The CDR3 loop is CASSDGGKNTEAFF. CDR3 bases: TGTGCCAGCAGTGATGGGGGGAAGAACACTGAAGCTTTCTTT. V gene TRBV6-1 combines with J gene TRBJ1-1; weak D call: TRBD1 (5 bases). V lost 3 bases and J lost 1, with 9 bases in between. Germline lookup yields CDR1 MNHNS and CDR2 SASEGT. CDR3 length: 14 amino acids.

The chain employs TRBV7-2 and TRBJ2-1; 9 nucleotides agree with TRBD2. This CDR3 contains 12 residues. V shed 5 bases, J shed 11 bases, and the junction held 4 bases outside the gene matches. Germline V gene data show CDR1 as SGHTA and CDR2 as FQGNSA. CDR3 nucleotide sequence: TGTGCCAGCAGCGGCGGGACTAGCAAGCAGTTCTTC. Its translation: CASSGGTSKQFF.

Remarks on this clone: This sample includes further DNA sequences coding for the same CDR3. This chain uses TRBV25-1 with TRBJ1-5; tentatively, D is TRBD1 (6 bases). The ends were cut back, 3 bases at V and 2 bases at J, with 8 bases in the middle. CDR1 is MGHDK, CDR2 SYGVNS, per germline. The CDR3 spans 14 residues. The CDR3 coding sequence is TGTGCCAGCAGTGATCCAGGGGGCAATCAGCCCCAGCATTTT. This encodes CASSDPGGNQPQHF.

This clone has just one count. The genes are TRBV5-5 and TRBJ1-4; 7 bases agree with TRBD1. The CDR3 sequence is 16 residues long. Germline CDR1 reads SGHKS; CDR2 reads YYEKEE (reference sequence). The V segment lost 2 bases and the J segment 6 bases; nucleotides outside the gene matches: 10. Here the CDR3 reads CASSLFGTVWDEKLFF. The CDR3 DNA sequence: TGTGCCAGCAGCTTATTTGGGACAGTTTGGGATGAAAAACTGTTTTTT.

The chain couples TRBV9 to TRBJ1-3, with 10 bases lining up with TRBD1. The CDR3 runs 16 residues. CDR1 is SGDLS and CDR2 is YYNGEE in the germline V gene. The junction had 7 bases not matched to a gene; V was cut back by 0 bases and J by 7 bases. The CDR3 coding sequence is TGTGCCAGCAGCGTAGGAGGACAGGGGGGAAGGAACACCATATATTTT. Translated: CASSVGGQGGRNTIYF.

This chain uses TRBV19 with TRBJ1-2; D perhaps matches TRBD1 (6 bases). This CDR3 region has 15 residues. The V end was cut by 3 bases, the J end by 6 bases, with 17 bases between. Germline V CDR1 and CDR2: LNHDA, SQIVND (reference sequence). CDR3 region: CASSIRDTPYHGYTF. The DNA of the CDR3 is TGTGCCAGTAGTATCCGGGACACACCATATCATGGCTACACCTTC.

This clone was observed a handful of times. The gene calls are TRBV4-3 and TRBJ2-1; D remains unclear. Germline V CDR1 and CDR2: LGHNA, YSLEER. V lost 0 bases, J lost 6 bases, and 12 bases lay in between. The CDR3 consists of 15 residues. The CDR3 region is CASSQEPGSSNEQFF. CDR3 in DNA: TGCGCCAGCAGCCAAGAGCCGGGTAGCAGCAATGAGCAGTTCTTC.

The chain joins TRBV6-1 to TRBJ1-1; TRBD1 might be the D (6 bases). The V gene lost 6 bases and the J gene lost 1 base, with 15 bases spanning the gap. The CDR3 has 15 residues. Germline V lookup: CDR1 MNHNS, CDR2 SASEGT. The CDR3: CASRASGTSNTEAFF. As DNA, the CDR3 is TGTGCCAGCAGGGCGTCAGGGACATCGAACACTGAAGCTTTCTTT.

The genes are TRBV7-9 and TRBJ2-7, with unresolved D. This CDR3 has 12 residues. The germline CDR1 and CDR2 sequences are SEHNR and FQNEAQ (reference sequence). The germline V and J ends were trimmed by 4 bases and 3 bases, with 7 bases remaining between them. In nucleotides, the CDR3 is TGTGCCAGCAGCTATTTAGACTACGAGCAGTACTTC. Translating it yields CASSYLDYEQYF.

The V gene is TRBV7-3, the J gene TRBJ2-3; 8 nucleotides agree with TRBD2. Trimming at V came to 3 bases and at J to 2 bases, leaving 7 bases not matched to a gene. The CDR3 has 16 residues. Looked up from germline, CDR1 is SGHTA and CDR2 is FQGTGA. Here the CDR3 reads CASSFFPSGPTDTQYF. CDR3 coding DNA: TGTGCCAGCAGCTTCTTCCCTAGCGGGCCCACAGATACGCAGTATTTT.

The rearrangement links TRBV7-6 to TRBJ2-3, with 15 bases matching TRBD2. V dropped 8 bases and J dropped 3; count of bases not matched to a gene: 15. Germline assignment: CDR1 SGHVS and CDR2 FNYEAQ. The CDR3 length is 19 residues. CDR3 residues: CASGLRGGLAGGRTDTQYF. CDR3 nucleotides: TGTGCCAGCGGCCTTCGGGGAGGACTAGCGGGAGGGCGTACAGATACGCAGTATTTT.

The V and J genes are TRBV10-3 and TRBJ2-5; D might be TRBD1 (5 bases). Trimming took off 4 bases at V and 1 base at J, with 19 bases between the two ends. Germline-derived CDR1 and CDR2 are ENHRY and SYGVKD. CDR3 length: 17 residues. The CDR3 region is CAISARAGRRGQETQYF. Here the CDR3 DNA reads TGTGCCATCAGTGCCAGGGCAGGGCGTCGTGGCCAAGAGACCCAGTACTTC.

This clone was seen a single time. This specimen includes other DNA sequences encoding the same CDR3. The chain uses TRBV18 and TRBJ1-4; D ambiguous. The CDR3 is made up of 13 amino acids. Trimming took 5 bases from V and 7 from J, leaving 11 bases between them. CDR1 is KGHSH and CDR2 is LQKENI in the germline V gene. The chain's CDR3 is CASSAREFEKLFF. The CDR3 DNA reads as TGTGCCAGCTCAGCGAGGGAGTTTGAAAAACTGTTTTTT.

The CDR3 nucleotides are TGTGCCAGCAGCTTACGAACGGGAGTCACTGAAGCTTTCTTT. Translating it yields CASSLRTGVTEAFF. V usage is TRBV7-9 and J usage is TRBJ1-1; D gene unclear. V was trimmed by 2 bases and J by 4 bases, leaving 11 bases between them. The CDR3 consists of 14 residues. Germline values: CDR1 SEHNR, CDR2 FQNEAQ (reference sequence).

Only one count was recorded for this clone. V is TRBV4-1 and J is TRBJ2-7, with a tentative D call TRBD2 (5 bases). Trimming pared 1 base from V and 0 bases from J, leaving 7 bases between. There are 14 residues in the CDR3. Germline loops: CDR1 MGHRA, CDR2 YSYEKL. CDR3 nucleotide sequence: TGCGCCAGCAGCCAAGTCGGGGTCTCCTACGAGCAGTACTTC. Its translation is CASSQVGVSYEQYF.

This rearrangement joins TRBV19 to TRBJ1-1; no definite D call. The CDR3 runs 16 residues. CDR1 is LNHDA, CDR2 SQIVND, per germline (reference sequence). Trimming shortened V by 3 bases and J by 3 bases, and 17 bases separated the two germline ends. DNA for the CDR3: TGTGCCAGTAGTATTAGCGCGGGAGAAAGGCACACTGAAGCTTTCTTT. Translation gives CASSISAGERHTEAFF.

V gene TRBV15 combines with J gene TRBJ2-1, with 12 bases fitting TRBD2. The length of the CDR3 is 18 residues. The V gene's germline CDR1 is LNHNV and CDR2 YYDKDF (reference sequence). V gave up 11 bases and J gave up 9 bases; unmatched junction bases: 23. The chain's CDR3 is CAPRGGRRLAGVRGEQFF. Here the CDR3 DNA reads TGTGCCCCTCGTGGGGGGAGGAGACTAGCGGGAGTAAGGGGTGAGCAGTTCTTC.

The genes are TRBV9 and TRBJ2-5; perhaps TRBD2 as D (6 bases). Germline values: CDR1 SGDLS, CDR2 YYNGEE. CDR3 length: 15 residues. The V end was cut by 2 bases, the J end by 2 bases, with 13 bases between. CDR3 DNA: TGTGCCAGCAGCGTTCAGGCGGGGCATCAAGAGACCCAGTACTTC. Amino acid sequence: CASSVQAGHQETQYF.